This TCR beta chain was documented in a study of blood T cell repertoires in COVID-19. Study background: Sources were T cells, B-cell-depleted T cells, or PBMCs; the material itself was cDNA or gDNA.

Authors' methods: It was from reference gene primer amplification that nucleated cell counts were estimated. TCRdb keeps only in-frame clones here, not all; method: immunoSEQ multiplex PCR. The DNA was the basis for D and trimming; V, J and clone size are from that table. The data hold some 150,000 clones, with 75% to 90% observed a single time. The V end lost 4 bases, the J end lost 4 bases, and 17 bases lay between the germline ends. Germline V gene data show CDR1 as SGDLS and CDR2 as YYNGEE. There are 16 residues in the CDR3. The sequencing input was peripheral blood. V and J are TRBV9 and TRBJ1-4; no clear D gene. The clonotype was recovered from a woman aged 55-69 years with active or convalescent COVID-19. Here the CDR3 DNA reads TGTGCCAGCAGCCCCGAAGGGAAGGGAGATAATGAAAAACTGTTTTTT. Its translation is CASSPEGKGDNEKLFF.